Sequencing of this T cell receptor beta chain was carried out in a study of cytomegalovirus exposure and HLA in healthy donors. This clone was detected only once. The antigen remains unidentified. Method: immunoSEQ multiplex PCR; TCRdb's copy keeps in-frame clones and lacks some. The sample includes over 250,000 clones, 80% to 90% of them seen just once. General study findings and limits: Under in vitro conditions, a few CMV-associated chains were confirmed as specific for CMV antigens.

With 5 bases clipped from V and 2 bases from J, the junction kept 3 bases outside the gene matches. Germline V gene data show CDR1 as SGHTA and CDR2 as FQGNSA. The CDR3 is made up of 14 amino acids. The source material was PBMCs. This sequence originates from a woman younger than 35 in good health and CMV-seronegative. The gene calls are TRBV7-2 and TRBJ1-2; 9 bases fit TRBD1. CDR3 in amino acids: CASSLGTGNYGYTF. The DNA of the CDR3 is TGTGCCAGCAGCCTTGGGACAGGGAACTATGGCTACACCTTC.